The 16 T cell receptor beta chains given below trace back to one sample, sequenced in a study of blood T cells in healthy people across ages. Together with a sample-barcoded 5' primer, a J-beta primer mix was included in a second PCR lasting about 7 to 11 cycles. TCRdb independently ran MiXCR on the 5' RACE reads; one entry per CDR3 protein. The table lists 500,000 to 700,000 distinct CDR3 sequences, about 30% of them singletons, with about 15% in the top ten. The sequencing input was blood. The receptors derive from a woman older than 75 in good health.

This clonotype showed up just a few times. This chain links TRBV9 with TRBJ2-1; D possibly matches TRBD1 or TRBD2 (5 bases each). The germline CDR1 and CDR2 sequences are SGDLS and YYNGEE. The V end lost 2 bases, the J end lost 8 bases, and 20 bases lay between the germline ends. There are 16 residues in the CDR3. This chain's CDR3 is CASSVSGAPPADEQFF. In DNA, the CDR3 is TGTGCCAGCAGCGTCTCCGGGGCGCCCCCGGCCGATGAGCAGTTCTTC.

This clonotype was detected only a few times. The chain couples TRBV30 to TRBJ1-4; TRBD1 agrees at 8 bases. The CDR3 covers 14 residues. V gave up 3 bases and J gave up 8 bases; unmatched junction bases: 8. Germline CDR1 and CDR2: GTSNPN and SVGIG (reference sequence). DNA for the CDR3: TGTGCCTGGAGGGAAAGGACAGGGAAGGAAAAACTGTTTTTT. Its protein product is CAWRERTGKEKLFF.

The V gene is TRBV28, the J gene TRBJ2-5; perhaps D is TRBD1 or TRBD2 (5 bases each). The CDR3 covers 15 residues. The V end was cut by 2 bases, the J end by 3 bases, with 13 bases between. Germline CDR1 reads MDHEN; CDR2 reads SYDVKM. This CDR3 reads CASSLDGQGEETQYF. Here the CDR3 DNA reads TGTGCCAGCAGTTTAGATGGGCAGGGAGAAGAGACCCAGTACTTC.

The CDR3, as DNA: TGTGCCAGCCAAGGGACAGGGGGCTACACGGGGACTGAAGCTTTCTTT. Translated: CASQGTGGYTGTEAFF. The chain joins TRBV7-9 to TRBJ1-1; TRBD1 matches at 12 bases. The CDR3 is 16 residues long. Trimming cost V 8 bases and J 5 bases; bases outside gene matches: 12. Germline assignment: CDR1 SEHNR and CDR2 FQNEAQ (reference sequence).

Written as DNA, the CDR3 is TGTGCCAGCAGATCCGGGACTTTATACAATGAGCAGTTCTTC. This sequence encodes CASRSGTLYNEQFF. This chain joins TRBV2 and TRBJ2-1; TRBD2 is a possible D gene (6 bases). This CDR3 has 14 amino acids. Germline V gene lookup returns CDR1 SNHLY and CDR2 FYNNEI. V lost 6 bases to trimming and J lost 4 bases, with 13 bases between them.

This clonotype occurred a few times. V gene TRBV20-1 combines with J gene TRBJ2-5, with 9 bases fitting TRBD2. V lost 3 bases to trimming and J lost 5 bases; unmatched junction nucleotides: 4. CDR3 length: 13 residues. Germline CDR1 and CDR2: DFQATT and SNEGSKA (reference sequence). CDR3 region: CSASVAGDETQYF. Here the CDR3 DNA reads TGCAGTGCTAGTGTAGCGGGGGATGAGACCCAGTACTTC.

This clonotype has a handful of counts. The CDR3 DNA is TGTGCCAGCAGTTACCTAGGACAGGGCAGCACAGATACGCAGTATTTT. It encodes CASSYLGQGSTDTQYF. The chain couples TRBV6-6 to TRBJ2-3, with 8 positions matching TRBD1. CDR3 length: 16 residues. V gave up 2 bases and J gave up 0 bases; unmatched junction bases: 4. Germline CDR1 is MNHNY and CDR2 is SVGAGI (reference sequence).

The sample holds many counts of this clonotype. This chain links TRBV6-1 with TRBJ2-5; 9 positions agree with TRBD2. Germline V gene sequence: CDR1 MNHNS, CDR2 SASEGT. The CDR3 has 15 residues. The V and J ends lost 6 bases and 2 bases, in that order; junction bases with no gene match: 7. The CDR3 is CASRKAGGYQETQYF. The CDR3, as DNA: TGTGCCAGCAGAAAAGCGGGGGGATATCAAGAGACCCAGTACTTC.

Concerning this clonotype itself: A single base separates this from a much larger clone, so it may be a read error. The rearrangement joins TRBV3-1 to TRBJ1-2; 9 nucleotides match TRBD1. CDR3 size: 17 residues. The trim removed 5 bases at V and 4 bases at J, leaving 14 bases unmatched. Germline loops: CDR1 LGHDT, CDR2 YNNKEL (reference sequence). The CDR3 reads CASSAWDRALLGYGYTF. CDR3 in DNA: TGTGCCAGCAGCGCCTGGGACAGGGCTCTCTTAGGCTATGGCTACACCTTC.

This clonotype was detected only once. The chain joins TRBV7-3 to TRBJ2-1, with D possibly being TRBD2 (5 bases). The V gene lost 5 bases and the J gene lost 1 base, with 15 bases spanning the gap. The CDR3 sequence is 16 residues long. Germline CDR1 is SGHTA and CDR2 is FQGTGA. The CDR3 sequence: CASSPSGSGSYNEQFF. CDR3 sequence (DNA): TGTGCCAGCAGCCCCTCGGGAAGCGGATCCTACAATGAGCAGTTCTTC.

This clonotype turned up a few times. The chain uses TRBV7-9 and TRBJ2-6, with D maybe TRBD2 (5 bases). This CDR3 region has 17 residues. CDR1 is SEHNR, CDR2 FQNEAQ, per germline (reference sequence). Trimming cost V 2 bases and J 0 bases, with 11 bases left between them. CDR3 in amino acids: CASSLLGRSSGANVLTF. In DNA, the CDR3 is TGTGCCAGCAGCTTATTAGGGAGAAGCTCTGGGGCCAACGTCCTGACTTTC.

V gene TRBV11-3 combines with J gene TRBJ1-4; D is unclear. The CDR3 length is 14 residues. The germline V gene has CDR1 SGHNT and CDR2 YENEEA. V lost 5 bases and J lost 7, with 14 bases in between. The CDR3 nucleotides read TGTGCCAGCAGCCGCGGACTTCGGCCTGAAAAACTGTTTTTT. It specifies CASSRGLRPEKLFF.

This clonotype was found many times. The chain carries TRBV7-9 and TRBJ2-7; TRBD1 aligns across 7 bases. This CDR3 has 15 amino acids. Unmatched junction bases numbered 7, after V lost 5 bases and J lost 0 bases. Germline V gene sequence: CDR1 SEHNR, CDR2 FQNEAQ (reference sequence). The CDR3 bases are TGTGCCAGCAGCGGCTTGACAGGGTCCTCCTACGAGCAGTACTTC. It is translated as CASSGLTGSSYEQYF. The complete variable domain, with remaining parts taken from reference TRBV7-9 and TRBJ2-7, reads DTGVSQNPRHKITKRGQNVTFRCDPISEHNRLYWYRQTLGQGPEFLTYFQNEAQLEKSRLLSDRFSAERPKGSFSTLEIQRTEQGDSAMYLCASSGLTGSSYEQYFGPGTRLTVT.

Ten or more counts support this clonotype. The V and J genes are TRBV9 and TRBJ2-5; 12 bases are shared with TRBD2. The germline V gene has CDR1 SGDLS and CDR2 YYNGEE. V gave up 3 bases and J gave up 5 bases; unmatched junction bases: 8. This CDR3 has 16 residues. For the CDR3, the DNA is TGTGCCAGCAGCGCCCCTCTAGCGGGGGGGCGGGAGACCCAGTACTTC. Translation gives CASSAPLAGGRETQYF.

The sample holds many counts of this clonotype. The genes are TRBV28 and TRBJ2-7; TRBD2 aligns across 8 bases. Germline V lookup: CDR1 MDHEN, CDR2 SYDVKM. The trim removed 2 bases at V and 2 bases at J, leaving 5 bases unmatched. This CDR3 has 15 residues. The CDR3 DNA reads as TGTGCCAGCAGTTTAGGCACTAGCGGTACCTACGAGCAGTACTTC. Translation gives CASSLGTSGTYEQYF. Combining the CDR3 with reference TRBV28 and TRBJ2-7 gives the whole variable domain DVKVTQSSRYLVKRTGEKVFLECVQDMDHENMFWYRQDPGLGLRLIYFSYDVKMKEKGDIPEGYSVSREKKERFSLILESASTNQTSMYLCASSLGTSGTYEQYFGPGTRLTVT.

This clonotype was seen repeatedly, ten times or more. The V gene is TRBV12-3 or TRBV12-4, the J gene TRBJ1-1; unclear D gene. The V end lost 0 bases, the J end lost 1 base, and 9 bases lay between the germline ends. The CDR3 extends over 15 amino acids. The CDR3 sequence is CASSLAPGGNTEAFF. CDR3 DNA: TGTGCCAGCAGTTTAGCGCCGGGAGGGAACACTGAAGCTTTCTTT.